This T cell receptor (beta chain) was captured in a study of Ad26.COV2.S vaccination and SARS-CoV-2 variants. Study summary: The study gave Ad26.COV2.S intramuscularly, once or twice 56 days apart. General study points: The TCR breadth and depth analyses may have understated or missed part of the total T cell responses. Vaccinees reportedly had broad spike-specific CD8+ and CD4+ T cell responses.

Of note for this clone: Its matching antigen is unknown.

TCRdb's copy holds only in-frame clones and misses some; the assay was immunoSEQ multiplex PCR. The table includes about 280,000 clones, around 87% detected once. CDR1 MNHEY and CDR2 SVGEGT come from the germline V gene. Losses at the gene ends were 2 bases for V and 2 bases for J; bases not matched to a gene: 9. This CDR3 has 17 residues. Regarding treatment: some 20 received Ad26.COV2.S at low or high dose, single or two shots; 5 received placebo; per-sample allocation not given. Repertoires come from day 63 after the first vaccine or placebo injection. In Boston, the donor was an adult between 18-55 years of age.

The starting material was peripheral blood, obtained in a trial of Ad26.COV2.S vaccine versus placebo. The sequence was collected from a person aged 18 to 59 who received the Ad26.COV2.S COVID-19 vaccine or a placebo. The chain recombines TRBV6-2 or TRBV6-3 with TRBJ1-1; 9 bases fit TRBD1. CDR3 in amino acids: CASSYGSGTGFNTEAFF. As DNA, the CDR3 is TGTGCCAGCAGTTACGGTTCCGGGACAGGGTTTAACACTGAAGCTTTCTTT.